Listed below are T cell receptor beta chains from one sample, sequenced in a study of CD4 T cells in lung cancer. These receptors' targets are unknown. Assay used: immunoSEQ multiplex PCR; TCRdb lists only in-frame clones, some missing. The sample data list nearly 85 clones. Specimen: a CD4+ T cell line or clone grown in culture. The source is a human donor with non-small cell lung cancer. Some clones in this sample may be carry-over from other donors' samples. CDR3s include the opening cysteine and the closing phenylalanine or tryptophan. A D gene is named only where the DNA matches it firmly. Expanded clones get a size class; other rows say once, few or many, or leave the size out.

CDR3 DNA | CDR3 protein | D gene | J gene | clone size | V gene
TGTGCCAGCTCACCGGACAGAAGCTCCTACAATGAGCAGTTCTTC | CASSPDRSSYNEQFF | NA | TRBJ2-1 | NA | TRBV18
TGTGCCAGCACCTGGGGGGAGGGCACTGAAGCTTTCTTT | CASTWGEGTEAFF | NA | TRBJ1-1 | few | TRBV7-3
TGCAGTGCGTCGACAGGGAACGAGCAGTACTTC | CSASTGNEQYF | TRBD1 | TRBJ2-7 | NA | TRBV20-1
TGTGCCAGCAGCTTAGCGGGCCGGCCCTCTGGAAACACCATATATTTT | CASSLAGRPSGNTIYF | NA | TRBJ1-3 | NA | TRBV7-7
TGTGCCATCAGTGATTTATCCCCTGACTACACCTTC | CAISDLSPDYTF | NA | TRBJ1-2 | NA | TRBV10-3
TGCGCCAGCAGCTTGGGACTAGCGGGGCAAGAGACCCAGTACTTC | CASSLGLAGQETQYF | TRBD2 | TRBJ2-5 | once | TRBV5-1
TGTGCCAGCAGCTTAGCGGGCCGGCCCTCTGGAAACACCATATATTTT | CASSLAGRPSGNTIYF | NA | TRBJ1-3 | NA | TRBV5-8
TGTGCCAGCAGGCCTCACAGGGCCCCTCAAGAGACCCAGTACTTC | CASRPHRAPQETQYF | NA | TRBJ2-5 | NA | TRBV28
TGTGCCAGCAGTGAGTCTCAAACCTCCTACAATGAGCAGTTCTTC | CASSESQTSYNEQFF | NA | TRBJ2-1 | NA | TRBV6-1
TGTGCCAGCAGCTTGGGCCCAATGACTAGCTCGGACGAGCAGTACTTC | CASSLGPMTSSDEQYF | TRBD2 | TRBJ2-7 | NA | TRBV7-9
TGTGCCAGCAGTGACGAGTACAGGGGCCGCACAGATACGCAGTATTTT | CASSDEYRGRTDTQYF | TRBD1 | TRBJ2-3 | once | TRBV6-4
TGTGCCAGCAGTCTGAAGGAATTCCAGCCCCAGCATTTT | CASSLKEFQPQHF | NA | TRBJ1-5 | NA | TRBV27
TGTGCCAGCAGCAAAAGTCTTGGCAGGGCTCACTCCTACGAGCAGTACTTC | CASSKSLGRAHSYEQYF | NA | TRBJ2-7 | few | TRBV21-1
TGTGCCTGGAGTCCCCAGGCGTTCTCCTACAATGAGCAGTTCTTC | CAWSPQAFSYNEQFF | NA | TRBJ2-1 | NA | TRBV30
TGTGCCAGCAGCGAAAGAAGGACGTATATACAGGGATGGGGGCCGAACACTGAAGCTTTCTTT | CASSERRTYIQGWGPNTEAFF | NA | TRBJ1-1 | NA | TRBV2
TGTGCCAGCAGCTTAGCGGGCCGGCCCTCTGGAAACACCATATATTTT | CASSLAGRPSGNTIYF | NA | TRBJ1-3 | NA | TRBV4-2
TGTGCCAGCAGCCATACTCAGTCTACTAGCACAGATACGCAGTATTTT | CASSHTQSTSTDTQYF | NA | TRBJ2-3 | NA | TRBV7-9
TGTGCCAGCAGCCCGGGGCTAGCGCTTGCCAATGAGCAGTTCTTC | CASSPGLALANEQFF | NA | TRBJ2-1 | NA | TRBV7-2
TGTGCCAGCAGCTTAGCGGGCCGGCCCTCTGGAAACACCATATATTTT | CASSLAGRPSGNTIYF | NA | TRBJ1-3 | hyperexpanded | TRBV7-8
TGTGCCAGCAGCTTAGCGGGCCGGCCCTCTGGAAACACCATATATTTT | CASSLAGRPSGNTIYF | NA | TRBJ1-3 | few | TRBV7-3